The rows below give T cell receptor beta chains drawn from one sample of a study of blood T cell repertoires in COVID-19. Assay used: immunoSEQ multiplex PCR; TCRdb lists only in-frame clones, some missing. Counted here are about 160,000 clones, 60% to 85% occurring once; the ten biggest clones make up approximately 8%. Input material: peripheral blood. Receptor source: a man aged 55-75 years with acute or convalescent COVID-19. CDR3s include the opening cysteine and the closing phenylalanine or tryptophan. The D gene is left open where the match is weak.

CDR3aa: CASSLGQWRYLSGNTIYF
v_gene: TRBV5-5
d_gene: -
j_gene: TRBJ1-3

CDR3aa: CAWSAGRTTNYGYTF
v_gene: TRBV30
d_gene: -
j_gene: TRBJ1-2

CDR3aa: CAISEGQGPAYEQYF
v_gene: TRBV10-3
d_gene: TRBD1
j_gene: TRBJ2-7

CDR3aa: CASSYSLGGEETQYF
v_gene: TRBV6-5
d_gene: TRBD2
j_gene: TRBJ2-5

CDR3aa: CASSPRRATGDYEQYF
v_gene: TRBV4-2
d_gene: TRBD1
j_gene: TRBJ2-7

CDR3aa: CASSLGTGRGSEAFF
v_gene: TRBV5-1
d_gene: -
j_gene: TRBJ1-1

CDR3aa: CASSQESRNYGYTF
v_gene: TRBV4-2
d_gene: -
j_gene: TRBJ1-2

CDR3aa: CASSVLFSNGSTDTQYF
v_gene: TRBV27
d_gene: -
j_gene: TRBJ2-3

CDR3aa: CASSIGQGAFAGELFF
v_gene: TRBV19
d_gene: TRBD1
j_gene: TRBJ2-2

CDR3aa: CASSQVSGGGNSYEQYF
v_gene: TRBV14
d_gene: TRBD2
j_gene: TRBJ2-7

CDR3aa: CASSQRGTASEKLFF
v_gene: TRBV4-1
d_gene: TRBD1
j_gene: TRBJ1-4

CDR3aa: CASSLDRLWQFF
v_gene: TRBV7-2
d_gene: -
j_gene: TRBJ2-1

CDR3aa: CASRHIHQGADTQYF
v_gene: TRBV19
d_gene: -
j_gene: TRBJ2-3

CDR3aa: CSVADSYEQYF
v_gene: TRBV29-1
d_gene: -
j_gene: TRBJ2-7

CDR3aa: CASSMDRVNSPLHF
v_gene: TRBV19
d_gene: TRBD1
j_gene: TRBJ1-6

CDR3aa: CASSTSGGHTDTQYF
v_gene: TRBV7-3
d_gene: TRBD2
j_gene: TRBJ2-3

CDR3aa: CASSLGSGGNEQYF
v_gene: TRBV5-1
d_gene: TRBD2
j_gene: TRBJ2-7

CDR3aa: CAWTGLGTTSNTGELFF
v_gene: TRBV30
d_gene: -
j_gene: TRBJ2-2

CDR3aa: CASSVMGQGGETQYF
v_gene: TRBV5-1
d_gene: TRBD1
j_gene: TRBJ2-5

CDR3aa: CASSSLSGTSGGTDTQYF
v_gene: TRBV7-8
d_gene: TRBD2
j_gene: TRBJ2-3

CDR3aa: CASSQAQGGVDGYTF
v_gene: TRBV4-3
d_gene: TRBD1
j_gene: TRBJ1-2

CDR3aa: CAWSDLRDRGGYTF
v_gene: TRBV30
d_gene: TRBD1
j_gene: TRBJ1-2

CDR3aa: CASSPATGEPEAFF
v_gene: TRBV18
d_gene: TRBD1
j_gene: TRBJ1-1

CDR3aa: CASSLYGGETQYF
v_gene: TRBV28
d_gene: -
j_gene: TRBJ2-5